The sequence of this TCR beta chain was determined in a study of blood T cell repertoires in COVID-19. Patients at the Seattle site were enrolled during active infection and followed longitudinally. The CDR3 is 15 amino acids. Per the germline V gene, CDR1 is SGHAT and CDR2 is FQDESV (reference sequence). Trimming cost V 2 bases and J 3 bases, with 14 bases left between them. Sequencing was performed with immunoSEQ multiplex PCR; in TCRdb, only in-frame clones are kept and a portion is missing. Of 120,000 to 150,000 clones listed, 84% are singletons. This sequence joins TRBV11-1 and TRBJ2-7, with a tentative D call TRBD2 (7 bases). This receptor was taken from a man aged 25-45 years with COVID-19, enrolled during active disease. The specimen sequenced was peripheral blood. CDR3 DNA: TGTGCCAGCAGCTTACAGGGAGGGGGGATCTACGAGCAGTACTTC. It is translated as CASSLQGGGIYEQYF.